The present entry profiles one T cell receptor beta chain with its context. Its antigen is currently unknown. Ten immunoSEQ deep assay plates held the unsorted PBMC DNA. Profiling relied on immunoSEQ multiplex PCR, and the TCRdb table lists in-frame clones only, not all of them. The table has hundreds of thousands of clones, roughly 72% seen once; the top ten hold approximately 12%. The entry originates in a study of shared clonotypes between healthy human individuals. Study-wide findings and caveats: A small donor pool kept down the genetic and exposure-history diversity that was represented.

The clonotype was recovered from a woman aged 40-49 years in good health. Some clones in this sample may be carry-over from other donors' samples. Sequencing input: PBMCs.

CDR3 protein: CASSLSRTSSYNEQFF. The CDR3 bases are TGTGCCAGCAGCCTTTCCCGGACCAGCTCCTACAATGAGCAGTTCTTC. The V and J genes are TRBV7-2 and TRBJ2-1; D gene uncertain. CDR1 is SGHTA and CDR2 is FQGNSA in the germline V gene. Trimming cost V 5 bases and J 0 bases, with 14 bases left between them. This CDR3 region has 16 residues. Looking up the rest from reference TRBV7-2 and TRBJ2-1 gives the full variable domain: GAGVSQSPSNKVTEKGKDVELRCDPISGHTALYWYRQSLGQGLEFLIYFQGNSAPDKSGLPSDRFSAERTGGSVSTLTIQRTQQEDSAVYLCASSLSRTSSYNEQFFGPGTRLTVL.